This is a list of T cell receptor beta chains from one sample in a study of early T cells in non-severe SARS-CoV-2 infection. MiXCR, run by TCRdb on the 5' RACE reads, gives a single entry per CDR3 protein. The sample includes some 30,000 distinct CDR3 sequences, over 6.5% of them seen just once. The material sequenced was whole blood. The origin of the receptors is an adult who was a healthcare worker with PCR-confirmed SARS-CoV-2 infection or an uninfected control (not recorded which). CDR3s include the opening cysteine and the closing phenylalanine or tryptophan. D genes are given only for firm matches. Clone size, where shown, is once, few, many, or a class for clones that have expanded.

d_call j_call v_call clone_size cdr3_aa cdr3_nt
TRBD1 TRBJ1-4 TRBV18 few CASSRANRQGTNEKLFF TGTGCCAGCTCACGAGCCAACAGACAGGGGACTAATGAAAAACTGTTTTTT
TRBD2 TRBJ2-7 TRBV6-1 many CASSRASGTIMGYEQYF TGTGCCAGCAGCAGAGCTAGCGGGACTATCATGGGCTACGAGCAGTACTTC
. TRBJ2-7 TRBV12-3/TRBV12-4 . CASSKGEAYEQYF TGTGCCAGCTCTAAGGGGGAAGCCTACGAGCAGTACTTC
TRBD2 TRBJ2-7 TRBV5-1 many CASSLNSGSTSYEQYF TGCGCCAGCAGCCTCAATAGCGGGAGTACCTCCTACGAGCAGTACTTC
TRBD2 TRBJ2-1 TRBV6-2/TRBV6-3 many CASSPRTSGSRYNEQFF TGTGCCAGCAGTCCCAGGACTAGCGGGAGTCGGTACAATGAGCAGTTCTTC
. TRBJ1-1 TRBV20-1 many CSARRDGNQRQKAFF TGCAGTGCTAGGAGGGACGGGAATCAACGCCAAAAAGCTTTCTTT
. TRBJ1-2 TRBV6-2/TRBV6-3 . CASYFRGYTF TGTGCCAGCTATTTCCGGGGCTACACCTTC
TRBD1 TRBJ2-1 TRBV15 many CATSGQRTGANNEQFF TGTGCCACCAGCGGCCAAAGGACAGGGGCCAACAATGAGCAGTTCTTC
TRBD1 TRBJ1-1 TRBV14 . CASSPKLGTGARNTEAFF TGTGCCAGCAGCCCCAAACTCGGGACAGGGGCGAGGAACACTGAAGCTTTCTTT
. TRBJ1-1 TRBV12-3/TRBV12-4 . CASSLKVWGTEAFF TGTGCCAGCAGTTTAAAGGTCTGGGGCACTGAAGCTTTCTTT
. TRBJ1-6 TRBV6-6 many CASTRLTPRGSYNSPLHF TGTGCCAGCACCCGACTTACTCCTCGGGGCTCCTATAATTCACCCCTCCACTTT
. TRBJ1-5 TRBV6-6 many CASSYGAQPNQPQHF TGTGCCAGCAGTTACGGAGCCCAACCAAATCAGCCCCAGCATTTT
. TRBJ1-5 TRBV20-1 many CSATPMGGSNQPQHF TGCAGTGCTACCCCTATGGGGGGGAGCAATCAGCCCCAGCATTTT
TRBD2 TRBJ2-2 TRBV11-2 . CASSLGGLAGAPITGELFF TGTGCCAGCAGCTTAGGGGGACTAGCGGGCGCCCCGATCACCGGGGAGCTGTTTTTT
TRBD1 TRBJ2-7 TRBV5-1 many CASSPGQGAYEQYF TGCGCCAGCAGCCCGGGACAGGGGGCGTACGAGCAGTACTTC
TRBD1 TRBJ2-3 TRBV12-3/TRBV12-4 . CASSEWTGGTDTQYF TGTGCCAGCAGTGAGTGGACAGGGGGAACAGATACGCAGTATTTT